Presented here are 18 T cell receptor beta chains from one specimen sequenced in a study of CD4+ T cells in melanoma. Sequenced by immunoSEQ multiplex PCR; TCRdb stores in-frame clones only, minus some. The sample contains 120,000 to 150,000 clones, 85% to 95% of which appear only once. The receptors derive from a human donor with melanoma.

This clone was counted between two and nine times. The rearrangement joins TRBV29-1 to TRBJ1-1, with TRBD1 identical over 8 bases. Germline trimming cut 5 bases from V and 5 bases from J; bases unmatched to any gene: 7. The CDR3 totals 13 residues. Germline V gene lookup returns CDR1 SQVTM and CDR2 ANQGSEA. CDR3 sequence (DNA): TGCAGCGTTAGAACAGGGGGGACAACTGAAGCTTTCTTT. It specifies CSVRTGGTTEAFF. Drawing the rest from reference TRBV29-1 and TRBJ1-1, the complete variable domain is SAVISQKPSRDICQRGTSLTIQCQVDSQVTMMFWYRQQPGQSLTLIATANQGSEATYESGFVIDKFPISRPNLTFSTLTVSNMSPEDSSIYLCSVRTGGTTEAFFGQGTRLTVV.

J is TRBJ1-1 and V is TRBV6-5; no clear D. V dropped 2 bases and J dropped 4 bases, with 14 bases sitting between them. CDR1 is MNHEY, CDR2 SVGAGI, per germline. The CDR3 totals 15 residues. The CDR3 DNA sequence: TGTGCCAGCAGTTACAGGGAGCTGGGGTCCACTGAAGCTTTCTTT. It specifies CASSYRELGSTEAFF.

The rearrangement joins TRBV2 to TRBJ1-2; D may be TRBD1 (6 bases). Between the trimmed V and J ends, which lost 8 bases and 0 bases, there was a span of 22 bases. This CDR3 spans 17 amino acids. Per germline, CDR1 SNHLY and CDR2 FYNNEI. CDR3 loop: CASYEGHRFNTNYGYTF. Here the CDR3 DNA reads TGTGCCAGCTACGAGGGACACCGCTTTAATACTAACTATGGCTACACCTTC.

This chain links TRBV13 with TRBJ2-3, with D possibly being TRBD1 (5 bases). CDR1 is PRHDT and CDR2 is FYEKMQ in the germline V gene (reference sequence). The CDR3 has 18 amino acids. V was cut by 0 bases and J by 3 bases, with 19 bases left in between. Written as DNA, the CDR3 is TGTGCCAGCAGCTTAGGCTCGGCCAAGGGGATCCTAACAGATACGCAGTATTTT. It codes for CASSLGSAKGILTDTQYF.

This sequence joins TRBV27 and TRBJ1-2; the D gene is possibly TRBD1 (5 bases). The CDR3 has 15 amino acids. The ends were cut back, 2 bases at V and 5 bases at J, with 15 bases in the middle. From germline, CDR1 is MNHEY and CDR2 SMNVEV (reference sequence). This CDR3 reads CASSLRVGEGYGYTF. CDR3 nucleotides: TGTGCCAGCAGTTTACGGGTAGGGGAGGGGTATGGCTACACCTTC.

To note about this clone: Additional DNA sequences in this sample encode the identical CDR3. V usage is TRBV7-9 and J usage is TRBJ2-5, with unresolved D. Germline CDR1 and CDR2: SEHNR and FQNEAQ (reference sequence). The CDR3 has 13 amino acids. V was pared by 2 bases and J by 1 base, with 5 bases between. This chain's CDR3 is CASSLRLQETQYF. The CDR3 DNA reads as TGTGCCAGCAGCTTACGGCTCCAAGAGACCCAGTACTTC.

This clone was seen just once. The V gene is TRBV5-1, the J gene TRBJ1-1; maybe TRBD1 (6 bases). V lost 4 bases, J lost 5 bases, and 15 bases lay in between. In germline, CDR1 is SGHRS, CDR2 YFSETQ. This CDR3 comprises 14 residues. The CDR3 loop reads CASSLQGWDTEAFF. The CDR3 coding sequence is TGCGCCAGCAGCCTACAGGGATGGGATACTGAAGCTTTCTTT. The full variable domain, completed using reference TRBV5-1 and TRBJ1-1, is KAGVTQTPRYLIKTRGQQVTLSCSPISGHRSVSWYQQTPGQGLQFLFEYFSETQRNKGNFPGRFSGRQFSNSRSEMNVSTLELGDSALYLCASSLQGWDTEAFFGQGTRLTVV.

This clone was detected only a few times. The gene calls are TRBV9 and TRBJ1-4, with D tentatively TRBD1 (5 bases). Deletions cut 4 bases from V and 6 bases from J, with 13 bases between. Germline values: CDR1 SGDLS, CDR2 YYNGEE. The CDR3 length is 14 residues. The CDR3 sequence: CASSFQGGDEKLFF. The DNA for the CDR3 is TGTGCCAGCAGCTTTCAGGGAGGGGATGAAAAACTGTTTTTT.

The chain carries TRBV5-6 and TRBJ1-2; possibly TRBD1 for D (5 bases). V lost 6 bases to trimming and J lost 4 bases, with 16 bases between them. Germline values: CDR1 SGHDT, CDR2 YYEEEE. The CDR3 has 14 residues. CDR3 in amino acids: CASTTKGAVYGYTF. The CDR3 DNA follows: TGTGCCAGCACCACGAAAGGGGCTGTCTATGGCTACACCTTC.

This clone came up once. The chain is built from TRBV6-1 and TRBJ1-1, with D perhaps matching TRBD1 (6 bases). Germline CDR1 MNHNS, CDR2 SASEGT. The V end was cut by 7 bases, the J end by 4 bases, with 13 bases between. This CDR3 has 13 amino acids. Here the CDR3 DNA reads TGTGCCAGCATCCCGGGGGGCCGCACTGAAGCTTTCTTT. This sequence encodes CASIPGGRTEAFF.

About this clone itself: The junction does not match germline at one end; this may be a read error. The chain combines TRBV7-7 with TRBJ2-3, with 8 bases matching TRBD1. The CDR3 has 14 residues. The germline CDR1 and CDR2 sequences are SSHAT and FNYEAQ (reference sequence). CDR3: CASSLGQGLDTQYF. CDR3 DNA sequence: TGTGCTAGCAGCTTAGGACAGGGCTTAGATACGCAGTATTTT.

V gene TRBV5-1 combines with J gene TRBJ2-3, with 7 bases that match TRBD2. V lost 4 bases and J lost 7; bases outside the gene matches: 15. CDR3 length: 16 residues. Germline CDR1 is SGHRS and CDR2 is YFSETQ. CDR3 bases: TGCGCCAGCAGCCCGCGGACTAGTTCTGGGGGTTATACGCAGTATTTT. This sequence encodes CASSPRTSSGGYTQYF.

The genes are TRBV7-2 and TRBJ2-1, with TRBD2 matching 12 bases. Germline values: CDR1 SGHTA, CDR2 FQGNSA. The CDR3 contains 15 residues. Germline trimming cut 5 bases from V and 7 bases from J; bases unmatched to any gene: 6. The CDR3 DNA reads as TGTGCCAGCAGCCCGTGGACTAGCGGGGCTAATGAGCAGTTCTTC. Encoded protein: CASSPWTSGANEQFF.

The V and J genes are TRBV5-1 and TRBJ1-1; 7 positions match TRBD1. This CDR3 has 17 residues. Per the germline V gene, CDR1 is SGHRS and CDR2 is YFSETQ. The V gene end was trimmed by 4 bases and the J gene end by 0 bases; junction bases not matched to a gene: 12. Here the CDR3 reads CASSPRRDSLMNTEAFF. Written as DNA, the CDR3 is TGCGCCAGCAGCCCGCGCCGGGACAGCCTTATGAACACTGAAGCTTTCTTT.

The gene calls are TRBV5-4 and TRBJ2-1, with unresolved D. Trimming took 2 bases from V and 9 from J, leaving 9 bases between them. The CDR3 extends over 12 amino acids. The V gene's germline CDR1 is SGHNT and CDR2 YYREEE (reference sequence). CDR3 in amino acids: CASSLAASEQFF. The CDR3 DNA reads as TGTGCCAGCAGCTTAGCAGCGTCTGAGCAGTTCTTC.

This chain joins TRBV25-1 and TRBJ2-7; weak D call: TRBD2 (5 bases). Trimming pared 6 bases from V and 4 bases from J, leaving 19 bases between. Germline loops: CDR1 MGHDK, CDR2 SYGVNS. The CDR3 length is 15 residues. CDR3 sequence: CASRGVRLGEYEQYF. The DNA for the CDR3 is TGTGCCAGCAGAGGTGTACGACTCGGGGAATACGAGCAGTACTTC.

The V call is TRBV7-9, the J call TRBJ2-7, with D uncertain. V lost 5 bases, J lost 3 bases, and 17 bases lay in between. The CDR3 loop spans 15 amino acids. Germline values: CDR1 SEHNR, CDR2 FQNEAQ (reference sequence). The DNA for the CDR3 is TGTGCCAGCAGCCCTACGACGCCTACAGACTACGAGCAGTACTTC. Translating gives CASSPTTPTDYEQYF.

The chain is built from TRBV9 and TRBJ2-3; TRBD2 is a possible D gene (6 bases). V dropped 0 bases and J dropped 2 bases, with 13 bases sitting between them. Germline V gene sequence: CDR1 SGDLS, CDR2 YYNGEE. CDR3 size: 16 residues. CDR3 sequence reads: CASSVDMGLLTDTQYF. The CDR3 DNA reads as TGTGCCAGCAGCGTAGACATGGGACTGCTCACAGATACGCAGTATTTT.